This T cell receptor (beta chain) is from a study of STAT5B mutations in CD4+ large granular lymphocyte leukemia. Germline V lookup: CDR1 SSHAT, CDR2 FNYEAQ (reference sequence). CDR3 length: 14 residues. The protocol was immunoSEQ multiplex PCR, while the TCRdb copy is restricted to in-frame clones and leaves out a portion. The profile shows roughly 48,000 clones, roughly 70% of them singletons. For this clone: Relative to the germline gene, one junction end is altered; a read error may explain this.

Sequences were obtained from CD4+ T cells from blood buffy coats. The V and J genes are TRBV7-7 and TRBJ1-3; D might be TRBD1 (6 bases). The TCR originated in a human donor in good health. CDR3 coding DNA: TGTGCTAGCAGCCCCACAGGGACTGGAAACACCATATATTTT. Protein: CASSPTGTGNTIYF.